Listed here are 21 T cell receptor beta chains from one sample, sequenced in a study of shared clonotypes between healthy human individuals. The protocol was immunoSEQ multiplex PCR, while the TCRdb copy is restricted to in-frame clones and leaves out a portion. Of 2.3 million or so clones in the sample, 85% to 95% were seen once. Sequenced sample: naive CD4+ T cells from PBMCs. The subset was: CD45RA+ positively selected. The source is a man aged 18 to 29 in good health. Some clones in this sample may be carry-over from other donors' samples.

V and J are TRBV5-6 and TRBJ1-4, with D possibly being TRBD1 (6 bases). This CDR3 is built from 14 residues. CDR1 and CDR2 from the germline V gene are SGHDT and YYEEEE. V lost 4 bases to trimming and J lost 8 bases, with 15 bases between them. The CDR3 loop reads CASSRGHLGEKLFF. The CDR3 nucleotides are TGTGCCAGCAGCAGGGGACATTTAGGGGAAAAACTGTTTTTT.

The chain recombines TRBV5-6 with TRBJ1-4; tentatively, D is TRBD1 (6 bases). The CDR3 runs to 14 residues. CDR1 and CDR2 from the germline V gene are SGHDT and YYEEEE. Trimming stripped 1 base from V and 8 bases from J, with 12 bases between. The CDR3: CASSLRGRVEKLFF. Written as DNA, the CDR3 is TGTGCCAGCAGCTTGCGGGGGCGCGTGGAAAAACTGTTTTTT.

J is TRBJ1-3 and V is TRBV4-2; D remains unclear. This CDR3 comprises 14 residues. Germline assignment: CDR1 LGHNA and CDR2 YNFKEQ. V was clipped by 4 bases and J by 4 bases, with 11 bases between them. CDR3 sequence: CASSRELTGNTIYF. CDR3 DNA: TGTGCCAGCAGCCGCGAGCTTACAGGAAACACCATATATTTT.

This rearrangement joins TRBV9 to TRBJ2-7; no clear D. The CDR3 contains 15 residues. Germline V lookup: CDR1 SGDLS, CDR2 YYNGEE. The V end was cut by 4 bases, the J end by 0 bases, with 14 bases between. CDR3 residues: CASSQGGVSSYEQYF. Here the CDR3 DNA reads TGTGCCAGCAGCCAAGGTGGGGTTAGCTCCTACGAGCAGTACTTC.

V and J are TRBV7-9 and TRBJ1-2; D might be TRBD1 (5 bases). The CDR3 sequence is 13 residues long. Germline loops: CDR1 SEHNR, CDR2 FQNEAQ (reference sequence). The V gene lost 5 bases and the J gene lost 2 bases, with 9 bases spanning the gap. The DNA of the CDR3 is TGTGCCAGCAGCATAGACAGCAACTATGGCTACACCTTC. This translates into CASSIDSNYGYTF.

This clone appeared once. The chain couples TRBV5-6 to TRBJ2-7; 10 nucleotides agree with TRBD2. V was clipped by 3 bases and J by 1 base; unmatched bases: 13. The germline gives CDR1 SGHDT, CDR2 YYEEEE. The CDR3 is made up of 18 amino acids. In nucleotides, the CDR3 is TGTGCCAGCAGCTCCTACGGGGCGCTAGCGGGAGAATCCTACGAGCAGTACTTC. As protein: CASSSYGALAGESYEQYF.

The chain recombines TRBV11-3 with TRBJ1-1; 7 bases match TRBD1. The CDR3 spans 15 residues. In germline, CDR1 is SGHNT, CDR2 YENEEA. The ends lost 1 base at V and 1 base at J; junction bases unmatched: 3. CDR3 in amino acids: CASSLAGTENTEAFF. Written as DNA, the CDR3 is TGTGCCAGCAGCTTAGCTGGGACAGAGAACACTGAAGCTTTCTTT. Based on the CDR3 plus reference TRBV11-3 and TRBJ1-1, the full variable domain is EAGVVQSPRYKIIEKKQPVAFWCNPISGHNTLYWYLQNLGQGPELLIRYENEEAVDDSQLPKDRFSAERLKGVDSTLKIQPAELGDSAVYLCASSLAGTENTEAFFGQGTRLTVV.

The chain combines TRBV6-6 with TRBJ2-5; D tentatively reads TRBD1 or TRBD2 (5 bases each). Trimming took off 5 bases at V and 4 bases at J, with 11 bases between the two ends. This CDR3 is built from 13 residues. Germline V gene lookup returns CDR1 MNHNY and CDR2 SVGAGI (reference sequence). The DNA of the CDR3 is TGTGCCAGCAGTACCCCTGGGGGAGAGACCCAGTACTTC. Protein: CASSTPGGETQYF.

This chain uses TRBV7-8 with TRBJ2-7, with D tentatively TRBD1 or TRBD2 (5 bases each). V was cut by 2 bases and J by 5 bases, with 16 bases left in between. The CDR3 length is 15 residues. The V gene's germline CDR1 is SGHVS and CDR2 FQNEAQ. The CDR3 DNA is TGTGCCAGCAGCTTAAGTAGAGTCGGGGCCCACGAGCAGTACTTC. Translating gives CASSLSRVGAHEQYF.

The genes are TRBV2 and TRBJ2-3; D is uncertain. CDR1 is SNHLY, CDR2 FYNNEI, per germline. CDR3 length equals 16 residues. Trimming pared 2 bases from V and 4 bases from J, leaving 16 bases between. The CDR3 sequence: CASSESGLAHSDTQYF. In DNA form, the CDR3 reads TGTGCCAGCAGTGAATCAGGTTTAGCCCACTCAGATACGCAGTATTTT.

This chain links TRBV4-3 with TRBJ2-1; D may be TRBD1 (5 bases). The V end was cut by 4 bases, the J end by 0 bases, with 10 bases between. Looked up from germline, CDR1 is LGHNA and CDR2 is YSLEER. This CDR3 is 15 amino acids long. CDR3 sequence (DNA): TGCGCCAGCAGCCTAAGACAGAGCTCCTACAATGAGCAGTTCTTC. As protein: CASSLRQSSYNEQFF.

The chain is built from TRBV4-2 and TRBJ1-5, with D perhaps TRBD1 (5 bases). The CDR3 has 19 residues. Germline values: CDR1 LGHNA, CDR2 YNFKEQ. V was cut by 0 bases and J by 2 bases, with 20 bases left in between. The CDR3 spells CASSQERLVQDNRNQPQHF. Here the CDR3 DNA reads TGTGCCAGCAGCCAAGAACGTCTCGTCCAGGACAACCGCAATCAGCCCCAGCATTTT.

This sequence joins TRBV4-3 and TRBJ2-1, with 9 bases that match TRBD2. The trim removed 6 bases at V and 9 bases at J, leaving 9 bases unmatched. CDR3 length: 14 residues. The germline V gene encodes CDR1 LGHNA and CDR2 YSLEER. CDR3: CASRRAGGSGEQFF. CDR3 coding DNA: TGCGCCAGCAGGAGAGCGGGAGGAAGCGGTGAGCAGTTCTTC.

A word on this clone: Within the sample, other DNA sequences also encode this same CDR3. The rearrangement uses TRBV20-1 and TRBJ2-7; the D is unclear. CDR3 length: 11 amino acids. CDR1 is DFQATT and CDR2 is SNEGSKA in the germline V gene (reference sequence). V gave up 3 bases and J gave up 3 bases, with 6 bases separating them. CDR3 amino acids: CSARESYEQYF. The DNA of the CDR3 is TGCAGTGCTAGGGAAAGCTACGAGCAGTACTTC.

The chain employs TRBV28 and TRBJ2-7; D ambiguous. Trimming took 6 bases from V and 2 from J, leaving 17 bases between them. Germline V gives CDR1 MDHEN, CDR2 SYDVKM. The CDR3 loop spans 15 amino acids. The CDR3 here is CASRTFSDQTYEQYF. The CDR3 DNA reads TGTGCCAGCAGAACGTTTTCAGACCAAACCTACGAGCAGTACTTC. Full variable domain (outside the CDR3, taken from reference TRBV28 and TRBJ2-7): DVKVTQSSRYLVKRTGEKVFLECVQDMDHENMFWYRQDPGLGLRLIYFSYDVKMKEKGDIPEGYSVSREKKERFSLILESASTNQTSMYLCASRTFSDQTYEQYFGPGTRLTVT.

This rearrangement joins TRBV5-5 to TRBJ2-2; D gene uncertain. V lost 3 bases and J 0 bases, leaving 12 bases between the germline ends. Per germline, CDR1 SGHKS and CDR2 YYEKEE (reference sequence). The CDR3 spans 16 residues. In nucleotides, the CDR3 is TGTGCCAGCAGCTGGTCCGCGACGGCGAACACCGGGGAGCTGTTTTTT. It yields the protein CASSWSATANTGELFF.

CDR3 sequence reads: CAWSVMGTGNQPQHF. The CDR3 DNA sequence: TGTGCCTGGAGTGTGATGGGGACAGGTAATCAGCCCCAGCATTTT. The J gene is TRBJ1-5, the V gene TRBV30, with 8 positions matching TRBD1. CDR1 and CDR2 from the germline V gene are GTSNPN and SVGIG (reference sequence). J was trimmed by 4 bases and V by 0 bases; bases with no gene match: 5. CDR3 length equals 15 residues.

Turning to this clone: Different DNA sequences within this sample yield the same CDR3. The chain combines TRBV9 with TRBJ1-1; unclear D gene. With 0 bases removed from V and 0 bases from J, the gap between germline ends came to 9 bases. Germline CDR1 and CDR2: SGDLS and YYNGEE. This CDR3 spans 15 amino acids. The CDR3 region has the DNA TGTGCCAGCAGCGTAGACCCGGGGATGAACACTGAAGCTTTCTTT. It yields the protein CASSVDPGMNTEAFF.

This chain uses TRBV5-1 with TRBJ2-1, with 13 positions matching TRBD2. The germline V gene has CDR1 SGHRS and CDR2 YFSETQ. The CDR3 runs to 15 residues. V lost 6 bases to trimming and J lost 8 bases; unmatched junction nucleotides: 8. In DNA form, the CDR3 reads TGCGCCAGCATCCCACTAGCGGGAGGGCCGGATGAGCAGTTCTTC. Protein sequence: CASIPLAGGPDEQFF.

For the CDR3, the DNA is TGTGCCAGCATCGAGACAGTGATTAATTCACCCCTCCACTTT. Translation gives CASIETVINSPLHF. The chain has TRBV6-6 and TRBJ1-6; perhaps TRBD1 as D (5 bases). The length of the CDR3 is 14 residues. V shed 7 bases and J shed 6 bases, with 13 bases lying between them. CDR1 and CDR2 (germline): MNHNY, SVGAGI (reference sequence).

This clone was seen more than once but under ten times. The chain has TRBV14 and TRBJ1-1; D perhaps matches TRBD1 (5 bases). The V end was cut by 4 bases, the J end by 10 bases, with 13 bases between. Germline V CDR1 and CDR2: SGHDN, FVKESK. CDR3 length equals 12 residues. The CDR3 is CASSPGTRTAFF. The DNA of the CDR3 is TGTGCCAGCAGCCCGGGGACGAGGACAGCTTTCTTT.